This record covers a single T cell receptor (beta chain). Its target is unknown. It is likely a read error, because the conserved phenylalanine at the end of the CDR3 is missing. This sample stems from a study of blood T cells in healthy people across ages. Study outcomes and limitations: As naive T cell percentage varied, TCR beta diversity correlated strongly with it. Comparison with aged donors showed that long-lived donors had more naive CD4+ cells and higher diversity.

Then a second PCR, running roughly 6 to 11 cycles, was carried out with a sample-barcoded 5' primer and a J-beta primer mix. Via MiXCR, TCRdb re-called the 5' RACE reads, giving one row per CDR3 protein. The sample has under 2 million distinct CDR3 sequences; around 35% are singletons. Every sample gave at least 5 micrograms of total RNA when it was extracted. The CDR3 is made up of 13 amino acids. The V and J ends lost 8 bases and 4 bases respectively, with 14 bases between them. The germline gives CDR1 SNHLY, CDR2 FYNNEI. This chain connects TRBV2 to TRBJ1-2, with D perhaps TRBD1 (5 bases). This receptor was obtained from a woman in her thirties in good health. The sample was blood. CDR3 residues: CASQAGEVYGYTL. The CDR3 DNA is TGTGCCAGCCAGGCGGGGGAAGTCTATGGCTACACCTTA.